One sample yielded the 26 T cell receptor beta chains listed below, sequenced in a study of molecular identifiers for immune sequencing clone quantification. In TCRdb, the PCR reads were re-called with MiXCR into one record per CDR3 protein. This table holds 550,000 to 750,000 distinct CDR3 sequences, nearly 20% found once. Sequencing input: naive CD8+ T cells from blood, with Jurkat cell RNA spiked in. As for subset: FACS-sorted CD8+CD4-CCR7+CD45RA+ naive T cells. All receptors come from a human donor in good health. Some libraries in this study had Jurkat cell RNA spiked in.

This clonotype has only a few counts. Mismatch with germline at one junction end may stem from a read error. The chain employs TRBV7-2 and TRBJ2-7; D is unclear. Germline values: CDR1 SGHTA, CDR2 FQGNSA. CDR3 size: 11 residues. CDR3 sequence (DNA): TGTGCCGGCAGCTTGGATTACGAGCAGTACTTC. As protein: CAGSLDYEQYF.

In this sample, this clonotype turned up many times. The chain uses TRBV27 and TRBJ1-4; no firm D call. The CDR3 consists of 12 residues. The germline V gene encodes CDR1 MNHEY and CDR2 SMNVEV (reference sequence). Trimming stripped 2 bases from V and 7 bases from J, with 5 bases between. CDR3 nucleotide sequence: TGTGCCAGCAGTTTAAGCGGTGAAAAACTGTTTTTT. This gives the protein CASSLSGEKLFF.

V usage is TRBV4-3 and J usage is TRBJ2-1; a weak D match, TRBD2 (5 bases). V was cut by 0 bases and J by 4 bases, with 19 bases left in between. CDR1 LGHNA and CDR2 YSLEER come from the germline V gene. CDR3 length: 18 residues. Here the CDR3 reads CASSQDTPSGFLYNEQFF. The CDR3 nucleotides are TGCGCCAGCAGCCAAGATACCCCCTCGGGATTCCTATACAATGAGCAGTTCTTC.

This clonotype was seen only a few times. The chain recombines TRBV5-8 with TRBJ1-2; D remains unclear. CDR1 is SGHTS and CDR2 is YDEGEE in the germline V gene. CDR3 size: 14 residues. V was pared by 6 bases and J by 0 bases, with 12 bases between. The CDR3 coding sequence is TGTGCCAGCACGGACCCGAGCACTAACTATGGCTACACCTTC. It is translated as CASTDPSTNYGYTF.

Ten or more counts support this clonotype. The rearrangement joins TRBV3-1 to TRBJ2-2; TRBD2 aligns across 8 bases. V trimming: 4 bases; J trimming: 4 bases; junction bases outside the gene matches: 5. The CDR3 is made up of 15 amino acids. Germline CDR1 is LGHDT and CDR2 is YNNKEL (reference sequence). In nucleotides, the CDR3 is TGTGCCAGCAGCCCAATAGCGGGATTCACCGGGGAGCTGTTTTTT. Protein sequence: CASSPIAGFTGELFF.

This clonotype was observed a handful of times. The chain employs TRBV9 and TRBJ2-3; D not certain. This CDR3 spans 10 amino acids. Trimming cost V 8 bases and J 2 bases, with 3 bases left between them. Germline V gene data show CDR1 as SGDLS and CDR2 as YYNGEE. The CDR3 loop is CARLTDTQYF. CDR3 in DNA: TGTGCCAGGCTCACAGATACGCAGTATTTT.

This clonotype was counted ten times or more. The J gene is TRBJ1-4, the V gene TRBV19; 7 bases map to TRBD1. Per germline, CDR1 LNHDA and CDR2 SQIVND (reference sequence). The CDR3 contains 16 residues. V was clipped by 5 bases and J by 10 bases; unmatched bases: 16. For the CDR3, the DNA is TGTGCCAGTAGTTTCTCCGCCGGGACAGCGATTGGAAAACTGTTTTTT. Translating it yields CASSFSAGTAIGKLFF.

Comment on this clonotype: This may come from a read error, since a much larger clone is one base off. V gene TRBV4-3 combines with J gene TRBJ2-5; 10 bases agree with TRBD1. The CDR3 spans 16 residues. Germline V gives CDR1 LGHNA, CDR2 YSLEER. V was pared by 0 bases and J by 9 bases, with 10 bases of the junction left unmatched. The chain's CDR3 is CASSQESTGGLEAQYF. DNA of the CDR3: TGCGCCAGCAGCCAAGAATCGACAGGGGGCCTCGAGGCCCAGTACTTC.

There are many counts of this clonotype. This sequence joins TRBV30 and TRBJ2-7; TRBD1 is a possible D gene (6 bases). CDR1 and CDR2 from the germline V gene are GTSNPN and SVGIG (reference sequence). The CDR3 contains 13 residues. V dropped 4 bases and J dropped 3 bases, with 13 bases sitting between them. The CDR3 DNA follows: TGTGCCTGGAACCGGGACACCCACTACGAGCAGTACTTC. Its protein is CAWNRDTHYEQYF.

Points on this clonotype: A much larger clonotype is one base distant, so this may be a read error. This chain uses TRBV24-1 with TRBJ2-5; 7 nucleotides line up with TRBD1. The CDR3 runs to 15 residues. Per the germline V gene, CDR1 is KGHDR and CDR2 is SFDVKD. V lost 5 bases to trimming and J lost 1 base; unmatched junction nucleotides: 6. The CDR3 reads CATSGRTGFQETQYF. The CDR3 DNA reads TGTGCCACCAGTGGGAGGACAGGCTTCCAAGAGACCCAGTACTTC.

This clonotype was observed a handful of times. This rearrangement joins TRBV7-9 to TRBJ2-3; 13 nucleotides line up with TRBD2. The CDR3 totals 16 residues. J gave up 8 bases and V 5 bases, and 10 bases lay outside the gene matches. Germline V gives CDR1 SEHNR, CDR2 FQNEAQ (reference sequence). CDR3 nucleotide sequence: TGTGCCAGCAGCCAAGGACTAGCGGGGGCGTGGGGTACGCAGTATTTT. Protein sequence: CASSQGLAGAWGTQYF.

The chain employs TRBV9 and TRBJ1-1; no reliable D call. V gave up 5 bases and J gave up 1 base, with 9 bases separating them. Per the germline V gene, CDR1 is SGDLS and CDR2 is YYNGEE. The CDR3 has 13 amino acids. The CDR3 DNA is TGTGCCAGCAGTGACGAGGGGAACACTGAAGCTTTCTTT. It is translated as CASSDEGNTEAFF. The complete variable domain, with remaining parts taken from reference TRBV9 and TRBJ1-1, reads DSGVTQTPKHLITATGQRVTLRCSPRSGDLSVYWYQQSLDQGLQFLIQYYNGEERAKGNILERFSAQQFPDLHSELNLSSLELGDSALYFCASSDEGNTEAFFGQGTRLTVV.

As concerns this clonotype: Sequence at one end of the junction differs from germline and may be a read error. The chain is built from TRBV19 and TRBJ1-1; no firm D call. Germline V gene data show CDR1 as LNHDA and CDR2 as SQIVND (reference sequence). The CDR3 runs to 14 residues. The chain's CDR3 is CASSIGSLNAEAFF. The CDR3 DNA sequence: TGTGCCAGTAGTATTGGCAGCCTGAACGCTGAAGCTTTCTTT.

In its sample, this clonotype was seen many times. The rearrangement joins TRBV6-6 to TRBJ2-3, with 15 bases fitting TRBD2. The V gene's germline CDR1 is MNHNY and CDR2 SVGAGI (reference sequence). Trimming cost V 6 bases and J 5 bases; bases outside gene matches: 9. The CDR3 covers 17 residues. In DNA form, the CDR3 reads TGTGCCAGCAGGGGCTGGACTAGCGGGGGGGCAATAGATACGCAGTATTTT. It specifies CASRGWTSGGAIDTQYF.

This clonotype was recorded many times. The chain joins TRBV29-1 to TRBJ2-4, with no clear D. Trimming removed 3 bases from V and 0 bases from J, with 9 bases in between. There are 14 residues in the CDR3. CDR1 is SQVTM and CDR2 is ANQGSEA in the germline V gene. CDR3 bases: TGCAGCGTTGATAGCCCACTAGCCAAAAACATTCAGTACTTC. It specifies CSVDSPLAKNIQYF.

J is TRBJ1-1 and V is TRBV20-1, with TRBD1 matching over 10 bases. V lost 4 bases and J lost 4; bases outside the gene matches: 3. Germline V gives CDR1 DFQATT, CDR2 SNEGSKA (reference sequence). There are 13 residues in the CDR3. CDR3 in amino acids: CSATGQGLTEAFF. The CDR3 DNA reads TGCAGTGCTACGGGACAGGGGCTCACTGAAGCTTTCTTT.

The genes are TRBV28 and TRBJ1-2, with D perhaps TRBD1 (6 bases). The CDR3 sequence is 13 residues long. V was shortened by 2 bases and J by 5 bases, with 9 bases between the two germline ends. Germline V CDR1 and CDR2: MDHEN, SYDVKM. In DNA form, the CDR3 reads TGTGCCAGCAGTTTAGGGACACAGTATGGCTACACCTTC. This codes for CASSLGTQYGYTF.

This clonotype was observed at least ten times. The V call is TRBV13, the J call TRBJ1-4; possibly TRBD1 for D (5 bases). Trimming took off 5 bases at V and 14 bases at J, with 12 bases between the two ends. The CDR3 has 11 residues. Germline values: CDR1 PRHDT, CDR2 FYEKMQ (reference sequence). The CDR3 DNA reads as TGTGCCAGCAGCCTTTCCGGGACCCTGTTTTTT. Its translation is CASSLSGTLFF.

Notes on this clonotype: The junction does not match germline at one end; this may be a read error. The chain combines TRBV5-1 with TRBJ2-3, with D possibly being TRBD2 (6 bases). The CDR3 length is 15 residues. Germline V gene lookup returns CDR1 SGHRS and CDR2 YFSETQ. The CDR3 DNA is TGCGCCAGCAGCCCGGGGACTGGCGGCACAGATACGCGGTATTTT. Its protein product is CASSPGTGGTDTRYF.

This clonotype came up many times. The V gene is TRBV27, the J gene TRBJ1-4; no reliable D call. V was pared by 5 bases and J by 3 bases, with 10 bases between. The CDR3 has 14 amino acids. Germline V gene lookup returns CDR1 MNHEY and CDR2 SMNVEV (reference sequence). The CDR3 is CASSVLGSNEKLFF. The DNA for the CDR3 is TGTGCCAGCAGTGTACTGGGATCTAATGAAAAACTGTTTTTT. The complete variable domain, with remaining parts taken from reference TRBV27 and TRBJ1-4, reads EAQVTQNPRYLITVTGKKLTVTCSQNMNHEYMSWYRQDPGLGLRQIYYSMNVEVTDKGDVPEGYKVSRKEKRNFPLILESPSPNQTSLYFCASSVLGSNEKLFFGSGTQLSVL.

The chain recombines TRBV6-5 with TRBJ2-1; no clear D. The CDR3 has 15 amino acids. Trimming left V 0 bases short and J 9 bases short, with 15 bases between. The germline V gene has CDR1 MNHEY and CDR2 SVGAGI. CDR3 region: CASSYSWGRAGEQFF. CDR3 nucleotide sequence: TGTGCCAGCAGTTACTCTTGGGGAAGGGCTGGTGAGCAGTTCTTC.

The chain joins TRBV5-6 to TRBJ1-4; D is undetermined. Germline V gene data show CDR1 as SGHDT and CDR2 as YYEEEE. Between the trimmed V and J ends, which lost 1 base and 5 bases, there was a span of 6 bases. There are 13 residues in the CDR3. The CDR3 region has the DNA TGTGCCAGCAGCTTGCAACGAAATGAAAAACTGTTTTTT. This codes for CASSLQRNEKLFF.

This clonotype was detected only a few times. Being one base from a much bigger clone, this may be a read error. The chain joins TRBV19 to TRBJ2-7, with D perhaps assigned TRBD1 or TRBD2 (5 bases each). CDR1 is LNHDA, CDR2 SQIVND, per germline (reference sequence). This CDR3 contains 15 residues. Trimming shortened V by 8 bases and J by 4 bases, and 21 bases separated the two germline ends. DNA for the CDR3: TGTGCCAGTGTCCGCCGGGACGGTGCGTTATACGAGCAGTACTTC. It yields the protein CASVRRDGALYEQYF.

At least ten counts were recorded for this clonotype. V and J are TRBV4-2 and TRBJ1-4; D perhaps matches TRBD1 (5 bases). CDR3 length equals 15 residues. CDR1 and CDR2 (germline): LGHNA, YNFKEQ. V lost 0 bases and J lost 6, with 11 bases in between. CDR3 nucleotide sequence: TGTGCCAGCAGCCAAGATATCGGGGCCGATGAAAAACTGTTTTTT. Protein: CASSQDIGADEKLFF.

This clonotype was detected ten times or more. The chain combines TRBV4-3 with TRBJ1-2; D perhaps matches TRBD1 (5 bases). Germline V gives CDR1 LGHNA, CDR2 YSLEER. V was cut by 0 bases and J by 4 bases, with 21 bases left in between. This CDR3 has 18 amino acids. CDR3 bases: TGCGCCAGCAGCCAAGATCAGAACGGACCGGGACTTAGCTATGGCTACACCTTC. Protein product: CASSQDQNGPGLSYGYTF.

Ten or more counts support this clonotype. The chain uses TRBV27 and TRBJ2-7; perhaps TRBD1 as D (6 bases). This CDR3 region has 15 residues. In germline, CDR1 is MNHEY, CDR2 SMNVEV (reference sequence). V was pared by 4 bases and J by 2 bases, with 15 bases between. The CDR3 region has the DNA TGTGCCAGCAGTTCCCAAGTCCAGGGGACCTACGAGCAGTACTTC. It codes for CASSSQVQGTYEQYF.